Listed below are T cell receptor beta chains from one sample, sequenced in a study of blood T cell repertoires in COVID-19. Method: immunoSEQ multiplex PCR; TCRdb's copy keeps in-frame clones and lacks some. The sample has about 120,000 clones, 85% seen once. The sequenced sample consisted of peripheral blood. These receptors were taken from a man at least 80 years old with acute or convalescent COVID-19. CDR3s include the opening cysteine and the closing phenylalanine or tryptophan. D genes are given only for firm matches. Clone size is stated in some rows and not others, as once, few, many or a class when expanded.

j_call: TRBJ2-3; clone_size: once; d_call: TRBD1; v_call: TRBV18; cdr3_aa: CASSVKGGNTDTQYF; cdr3_nt: TGTGCCAGCTCAGTTAAAGGGGGCAACACAGATACGCAGTATTTT
j_call: TRBJ1-2; clone_size: NA; d_call: TRBD1; v_call: TRBV3-1/TRBV3-2; cdr3_aa: CASSQAQGSGYTF; cdr3_nt: TGTGCCAGCAGCCAAGCACAGGGGTCTGGCTACACCTTC
j_call: TRBJ2-7; clone_size: NA; d_call: TRBD2; v_call: TRBV19; cdr3_aa: CASRRSGGAYEQYF; cdr3_nt: TGTGCCAGTAGAAGGAGCGGGGGGGCCTACGAGCAGTACTTC
j_call: TRBJ2-7; clone_size: NA; d_call: NA; v_call: TRBV7-9; cdr3_aa: CASSLEGGPYEQYF; cdr3_nt: TGTGCCAGCAGCTTAGAGGGAGGCCCCTACGAGCAGTACTTC
j_call: TRBJ2-1; clone_size: NA; d_call: NA; v_call: TRBV12-3/TRBV12-4; cdr3_aa: CASSLGSAIGQFF; cdr3_nt: TGTGCCAGCAGTTTAGGCAGCGCAATTGGGCAGTTCTTC
j_call: TRBJ2-7; clone_size: once; d_call: TRBD1; v_call: TRBV5-1; cdr3_aa: CASSQGDRGYEQYF; cdr3_nt: TGCGCCAGCAGCCAGGGGGACAGGGGCTACGAGCAGTACTTC
j_call: TRBJ1-4; clone_size: NA; d_call: TRBD1; v_call: TRBV10-3; cdr3_aa: CAISESGDREEKLFF; cdr3_nt: TGTGCCATCAGTGAGTCGGGGGACAGGGAGGAAAAACTGTTTTTT
j_call: TRBJ2-5; clone_size: NA; d_call: TRBD2; v_call: TRBV14; cdr3_aa: CASSQGLRTRDHETQYF; cdr3_nt: TGTGCCAGCAGCCAAGGTCTTAGGACTAGAGATCACGAGACCCAGTACTTC
j_call: TRBJ1-2; clone_size: NA; d_call: NA; v_call: TRBV6-5; cdr3_aa: CASPPLRGYTF; cdr3_nt: TGTGCCAGCCCCCCCTTGCGTGGCTACACCTTC
j_call: TRBJ2-2; clone_size: NA; d_call: TRBD1; v_call: TRBV18; cdr3_aa: CASSQMGTATGTGELFF; cdr3_nt: TGTGCCAGCTCACAGATGGGGACAGCTACGGGCACCGGGGAGCTGTTTTTT
j_call: TRBJ2-7; clone_size: NA; d_call: NA; v_call: TRBV19; cdr3_aa: CASSTNTGRYEQYF; cdr3_nt: TGTGCCAGTAGTACTAATACAGGGAGATACGAGCAGTACTTC
j_call: TRBJ1-2; clone_size: NA; d_call: NA; v_call: TRBV2; cdr3_aa: CASIVQGGYTF; cdr3_nt: TGTGCCAGCATAGTGCAGGGTGGCTACACCTTC
j_call: TRBJ1-2; clone_size: NA; d_call: TRBD1; v_call: TRBV2; cdr3_aa: CASSVGQGASGYTF; cdr3_nt: TGTGCCAGCAGTGTCGGGCAGGGGGCGTCTGGCTACACCTTC
j_call: TRBJ2-7; clone_size: NA; d_call: NA; v_call: TRBV18; cdr3_aa: CASSPVNSYEQYF; cdr3_nt: TGTGCCAGCTCACCCGTTAATTCCTACGAGCAGTACTTC
j_call: TRBJ1-2; clone_size: NA; d_call: NA; v_call: TRBV3-1/TRBV3-2; cdr3_aa: CASSQAINYGYTF; cdr3_nt: TGTGCCAGCAGCCAAGCCATTAACTATGGCTACACCTTC
j_call: TRBJ2-2; clone_size: NA; d_call: NA; v_call: TRBV11-3; cdr3_aa: CASSLVTGTNTGELFF; cdr3_nt: TGTGCCAGCAGCTTAGTCACTGGGACTAACACCGGGGAGCTGTTTTTT
j_call: TRBJ2-1; clone_size: NA; d_call: NA; v_call: TRBV7-2; cdr3_aa: CASSSRLPLGYNEQFF; cdr3_nt: TGTGCCAGCAGCTCTCGACTACCTCTAGGCTACAATGAGCAGTTCTTC
j_call: TRBJ1-1; clone_size: NA; d_call: TRBD1; v_call: TRBV5-1; cdr3_aa: CASSSSNRGTTEAFF; cdr3_nt: TGCGCCAGCAGCTCGAGTAACAGGGGGACCACTGAAGCTTTCTTT
j_call: TRBJ2-5; clone_size: NA; d_call: NA; v_call: TRBV18; cdr3_aa: CASSPAGGKETQYF; cdr3_nt: TGTGCCAGCTCACCTGCAGGAGGCAAAGAGACCCAGTACTTC
j_call: TRBJ2-2; clone_size: NA; d_call: NA; v_call: TRBV10-2; cdr3_aa: CASSASQGNTGELFF; cdr3_nt: TGCGCCAGCAGTGCGTCACAGGGGAACACCGGGGAGCTGTTTTTT
j_call: TRBJ1-1; clone_size: NA; d_call: NA; v_call: TRBV5-5; cdr3_aa: CASTSSRVAEAFF; cdr3_nt: TGTGCCAGCACCTCCAGCAGGGTCGCTGAAGCTTTCTTT
j_call: TRBJ1-2; clone_size: NA; d_call: NA; v_call: TRBV11-2; cdr3_aa: CASSLAWERGYTF; cdr3_nt: TGTGCCAGCAGCTTAGCCTGGGAGAGAGGCTACACCTTC
j_call: TRBJ1-1; clone_size: many; d_call: NA; v_call: TRBV19; cdr3_aa: CASSMTGERGAFF; cdr3_nt: TGTGCCAGTAGTATGACGGGGGAGCGCGGAGCTTTCTTT
j_call: TRBJ1-1; clone_size: NA; d_call: NA; v_call: TRBV6-4; cdr3_aa: CASSVSQFFESPSGIWNTEAFF; cdr3_nt: TGTGCCAGCAGTGTCTCCCAATTCTTTGAAAGCCCCTCGGGGATTTGGAACACTGAAGCTTTCTTT
j_call: TRBJ2-3; clone_size: NA; d_call: NA; v_call: TRBV9; cdr3_aa: CASSARGLDTDTQYF; cdr3_nt: TGTGCCAGCAGCGCCCGAGGGCTAGACACAGATACGCAGTATTTT
j_call: TRBJ2-1; clone_size: NA; d_call: NA; v_call: TRBV7-2; cdr3_aa: CASSNGGGNEQFF; cdr3_nt: TGTGCCAGCAGTAACGGGGGTGGAAATGAGCAGTTCTTC
j_call: TRBJ1-5; clone_size: NA; d_call: NA; v_call: TRBV4-3; cdr3_aa: CASSQDYEQGGQPQHF; cdr3_nt: TGCGCCAGCAGCCAAGATTATGAACAGGGTGGTCAGCCCCAGCATTTT
j_call: TRBJ2-7; clone_size: few; d_call: TRBD2; v_call: TRBV7-9; cdr3_aa: CASSSAGVEKQYF; cdr3_nt: TGTGCCAGCAGCTCCGCGGGAGTTGAAAAGCAGTACTTC
j_call: TRBJ2-4; clone_size: NA; d_call: NA; v_call: TRBV7-9; cdr3_aa: CASSLIRAGALRAKNIQYF; cdr3_nt: TGTGCCAGCAGCTTAATCCGGGCAGGGGCCCTTAGGGCCAAAAACATTCAGTACTTC
j_call: TRBJ2-1; clone_size: NA; d_call: TRBD2; v_call: TRBV3-1/TRBV3-2; cdr3_aa: CASSLAGNEQFF; cdr3_nt: TGTGCCAGCAGCCTAGCGGGCAATGAGCAGTTCTTC
j_call: TRBJ1-1; clone_size: NA; d_call: TRBD1; v_call: TRBV30; cdr3_aa: CAWSNQGAVAFF; cdr3_nt: TGTGCCTGGAGTAACCAGGGGGCTGTAGCTTTCTTT
j_call: TRBJ2-1; clone_size: NA; d_call: NA; v_call: TRBV19; cdr3_aa: CASSIGGGLNEQFF; cdr3_nt: TGTGCCAGTAGTATAGGGGGCGGATTGAATGAGCAGTTCTTC
j_call: TRBJ1-4; clone_size: NA; d_call: TRBD1; v_call: TRBV7-9; cdr3_aa: CASSSGGVEKLFF; cdr3_nt: TGTGCCAGCAGTTCAGGGGGAGTTGAAAAACTGTTTTTT